These 27 T cell receptor beta chains were sequenced from one sample in a study of cytomegalovirus exposure and HLA in healthy donors. 60 Vbeta and 13 Jbeta primers were used in PCR. Here immunoSEQ multiplex PCR was the method, and the copy in TCRdb shows in-frame clones only, minus some. This table has approximately 100,000 clones, approximately 81% appearing once. The sample taken for sequencing was PBMCs. Every receptor here comes from a middle-aged woman in good health and CMV-seropositive.

This clone showed up just once. This sequence joins TRBV28 and TRBJ2-7; possibly TRBD2 for D (6 bases). From germline, CDR1 is MDHEN and CDR2 SYDVKM. Trimming removed 10 bases at V and 4 bases at J, with 17 bases between. The length of the CDR3 is 13 residues. The CDR3 spells CAIKKGEVYEQYF. The CDR3 DNA reads TGTGCCATCAAAAAAGGGGAGGTTTACGAGCAGTACTTC.

This clone was counted between two and nine times. V is TRBV9 and J is TRBJ2-3; D possibly corresponds to TRBD2 (5 bases). Trimming removed 7 bases at V and 6 bases at J, with 18 bases between. Looked up from germline, CDR1 is SGDLS and CDR2 is YYNGEE. This CDR3 region has 14 residues. CDR3 loop: CASSIFREGDTQYF. The CDR3 DNA follows: TGTGCCAGCTCGATTTTCCGCGAGGGTGATACGCAGTATTTT.

The J gene is TRBJ2-7, the V gene TRBV27, with 9 nucleotides matching TRBD1. There are 15 residues in the CDR3. Trimming removed 6 bases from V and 3 bases from J; junction bases left unmatched: 9. CDR1 and CDR2 (germline): MNHEY, SMNVEV (reference sequence). CDR3 region: CASSPRRGQGYEQYF. CDR3 sequence (DNA): TGTGCCAGCAGCCCACGGAGGGGACAGGGCTACGAGCAGTACTTC.

This clone occurred once. The chain recombines TRBV18 with TRBJ2-3; TRBD2 might be the D (6 bases). Between the trimmed V and J ends, which lost 1 base and 4 bases, there was a span of 9 bases. The CDR3 is 14 amino acids. The V gene's germline CDR1 is KGHSH and CDR2 LQKENI. CDR3 in DNA: TGTGCCAGCTCACCACGAGCTAGCGCAGATACGCAGTATTTT. Protein sequence: CASSPRASADTQYF.

This clone was picked up a small number of times. The chain recombines TRBV27 with TRBJ2-1, with D tentatively TRBD2 (6 bases). This CDR3 has 13 amino acids. Germline CDR1 is MNHEY and CDR2 is SMNVEV (reference sequence). The V end was cut by 3 bases, the J end by 10 bases, with 13 bases between. The CDR3 DNA reads TGTGCCAGCAGTTTGAGACTAGGGGAGGAGCAGTTCTTC. Its translation: CASSLRLGEEQFF.

This clone was found once. CDR3 coding DNA: TGTGCCAGCTCTACCACAGGGATGGTCTATGGCTACACCTTC. Translating gives CASSTTGMVYGYTF. V is TRBV18 and J is TRBJ1-2; tentative D call: TRBD1 (6 bases). V lost 6 bases and J lost 4, with 15 bases in between. The CDR3 runs 14 residues. Germline CDR1 reads KGHSH; CDR2 reads LQKENI.

This clone was counted once. The chain carries TRBV13 and TRBJ2-7; D remains unclear. Trimming left V 4 bases short and J 5 bases short, with 9 bases between. The CDR3 is made up of 12 amino acids. Germline V CDR1 and CDR2: PRHDT, FYEKMQ (reference sequence). In DNA, the CDR3 is TGTGCCAGCAGCTCCTTTTATGACGAGCAGTACTTC. The encoded protein is CASSSFYDEQYF.

The V call is TRBV9, the J call TRBJ2-3; 15 bases fit TRBD2. Germline lookup yields CDR1 SGDLS and CDR2 YYNGEE. The CDR3 spans 18 residues. The V segment lost 1 base and the J segment 2 bases; nucleotides outside the gene matches: 5. The CDR3 DNA is TGTGCCAGCAGCGTAACAGGACTAGCGGGAGGGGTCACAGATACGCAGTATTTT. It encodes CASSVTGLAGGVTDTQYF.

CDR3 region: CASSEAGTSGISPYEQYF. The CDR3 bases are TGTGCCAGCAGTGAAGCGGGGACTAGCGGTATTTCCCCTTACGAGCAGTACTTC. The V and J genes are TRBV2 and TRBJ2-7, with 11 bases lining up with TRBD2. This CDR3 has 18 amino acids. Germline CDR1 and CDR2: SNHLY and FYNNEI. V trimming: 0 bases; J trimming: 4 bases; junction bases outside the gene matches: 11.

The chain employs TRBV9 and TRBJ2-7; D is undetermined. V was pared by 0 bases and J by 0 bases, with 7 bases between. This CDR3 spans 14 amino acids. Germline V CDR1 and CDR2: SGDLS, YYNGEE. Written as DNA, the CDR3 is TGTGCCAGCAGCGTAGTTCCCTCCTCCTACGAGCAGTACTTC. Its translation: CASSVVPSSYEQYF.

The chain recombines TRBV27 with TRBJ2-1; the match to TRBD2 covers 8 bases. Germline V gene sequence: CDR1 MNHEY, CDR2 SMNVEV (reference sequence). This CDR3 is built from 15 residues. V lost 3 bases to trimming and J lost 0 bases; unmatched junction nucleotides: 1. CDR3 nucleotide sequence: TGTGCCAGCAGTTTTAGCGGGACCTCCTACAATGAGCAGTTCTTC. Encoded protein: CASSFSGTSYNEQFF.

The table lists this clone with a few counts. The chain combines TRBV25-1 with TRBJ1-1, with no clear D. Germline CDR1 MGHDK, CDR2 SYGVNS. This CDR3 has 15 residues. V lost 1 base and J 0 bases, leaving 9 bases between the germline ends. The CDR3, as DNA: TGTGCCAGCAGTGAATCTGGCAAAATGAACACTGAAGCTTTCTTT. Its translation: CASSESGKMNTEAFF. The complete variable domain, with remaining parts taken from reference TRBV25-1 and TRBJ1-1, reads EADIYQTPRYLVIGTGKKITLECSQTMGHDKMYWYQQDPGMELHLIHYSYGVNSTEKGDLSSESTVSRIRTEHFPLTLESARPSHTSQYLCASSESGKMNTEAFFGQGTRLTVV.

The rearrangement uses TRBV6-1 and TRBJ1-5; D is perhaps TRBD1 (5 bases). The germline gives CDR1 MNHNS, CDR2 SASEGT. V lost 0 bases and J 2 bases, leaving 14 bases between the germline ends. The CDR3 has 17 amino acids. The DNA of the CDR3 is TGTGCCAGCAGTGAAGCTCAGGGAGCGGGGGGCAATCAGCCCCAGCATTTT. This gives the protein CASSEAQGAGGNQPQHF.

This chain links TRBV28 with TRBJ1-2, with D possibly matching TRBD1 (5 bases). CDR3 length equals 15 residues. The V and J ends lost 2 bases and 8 bases respectively, with 18 bases between them. CDR1 is MDHEN and CDR2 is SYDVKM in the germline V gene. The CDR3 coding sequence is TGTGCCAGCAGTTTACCCACGGCGCAGGGTGGGGGCTACACCTTC. Protein: CASSLPTAQGGGYTF.

The chain joins TRBV12-5 to TRBJ2-2; 9 positions match TRBD2. The V gene's germline CDR1 is LGHNT and CDR2 FRNRAP. V shed 0 bases and J 3 bases; nucleotides not matched to a gene: 5. The CDR3 is made up of 17 amino acids. The CDR3, as DNA: TGTGCTAGTGGTTTGGTCTTCGCGGGAGGGCACACCGGGGAGCTGTTTTTT. Its protein product is CASGLVFAGGHTGELFF. Combining the CDR3 with reference TRBV12-5 and TRBJ2-2 gives the whole variable domain DARVTQTPRHKVTEMGQEVTMRCQPILGHNTVFWYRQTMMQGLELLAYFRNRAPLDDSGMPKDRFSAEMPDATLATLKIQPSEPRDSAVYFCASGLVFAGGHTGELFFGEGSRLTVL.

Remarks on this clone: This specimen includes other DNA sequences encoding the same CDR3. The rearrangement uses TRBV9 and TRBJ2-7, with D perhaps TRBD1 (6 bases). Trimming left V 0 bases short and J 3 bases short, with 13 bases between. Looked up from germline, CDR1 is SGDLS and CDR2 is YYNGEE. The CDR3 is made up of 15 amino acids. For the CDR3, the DNA is TGTGCCAGCAGCGTAGGTCCTGGGGGCCGCTACGAGCAGTACTTC. Translation: CASSVGPGGRYEQYF.

This clone was seen only a few times. The V and J genes are TRBV5-1 and TRBJ1-4; 8 bases agree with TRBD1. J was trimmed by 8 bases and V by 5 bases; bases with no gene match: 11. Germline-derived CDR1 and CDR2 are SGHRS and YFSETQ. The CDR3 length is 15 residues. DNA of the CDR3: TGCGCCAGCAGATCGGCGGACAGGGCGGGGGAAAAACTGTTTTTT. Residues: CASRSADRAGEKLFF.

This clone has a handful of counts. The CDR3 bases are TGTGCCAGCAGTTACTCGAGATGGTACAGGGACACTGAAGCTTTCTTT. It yields the protein CASSYSRWYRDTEAFF. This chain uses TRBV6-5 with TRBJ1-1; perhaps TRBD1 as D (6 bases). Germline CDR1 reads MNHEY; CDR2 reads SVGAGI. The CDR3 spans 16 residues. The V gene lost 0 bases and the J gene lost 3 bases, with 14 bases spanning the gap.

The genes are TRBV4-1 and TRBJ2-5; TRBD2 aligns across 7 bases. CDR3 length: 16 amino acids. CDR1 and CDR2 (germline): MGHRA, YSYEKL. Trimming cost V 4 bases and J 1 base; bases outside gene matches: 9. The CDR3 region is CASSLGEGWFQETQYF. The CDR3 nucleotides read TGCGCCAGCAGCCTAGGGGAGGGGTGGTTCCAAGAGACCCAGTACTTC.

The chain combines TRBV11-2 with TRBJ2-3; no definite D call. Trimming cost V 1 base and J 4 bases, with 6 bases left between them. The CDR3 has 13 residues. Germline CDR1 SGHAT, CDR2 FQNNGV. CDR3 nucleotide sequence: TGTGCCAGCAGCTTAGCGCAGTCAGATACGCAGTATTTT. It translates to CASSLAQSDTQYF.

CDR3 bases: TGTGCCAGCAGTGACTCGTCTAGCGGCCACACAGATACGCAGTATTTT. The encoded protein is CASSDSSSGHTDTQYF. The chain has TRBV6-4 and TRBJ2-3, with 7 nucleotides matching TRBD2. CDR1 is MRHNA and CDR2 is SNTAGT in the germline V gene. This CDR3 spans 16 amino acids. Unmatched junction bases numbered 5, after V lost 0 bases and J lost 2 bases.

This chain joins TRBV30 and TRBJ2-4, with D perhaps matching TRBD2 (5 bases). The CDR3 consists of 14 residues. Germline V gene lookup returns CDR1 GTSNPN and CDR2 SVGIG (reference sequence). Trimming cost V 4 bases and J 10 bases, with 20 bases left between them. For the CDR3, the DNA is TGTGCCTGGACTCCGGGGAACTACGGTGGTATTCAGTACTTC. Encoded protein: CAWTPGNYGGIQYF. Variable domain in full (rest from reference TRBV30 and TRBJ2-4): SQTIHQWPATLVQPVGSPLSLECTVEGTSNPNLYWYRQAAGRGLQLLFYSVGIGQISSEVPQNLSASRPQDRQFILSSKKLLLSDSGFYLCAWTPGNYGGIQYFGAGTRLSVL.

V gene TRBV4-1 combines with J gene TRBJ2-5; 12 bases map to TRBD2. The J call may be faulty, since TRBJ2-7 better matches the DNA end. The CDR3 loop spans 16 amino acids. Looked up from germline, CDR1 is MGHRA and CDR2 is YSYEKL. The CDR3 region has the DNA TGCGCCAGCAGCCAGACGACTAGCGGGAGCTCCTACGAGCAGTACTTC. It translates to CASSQTTSGSSYEQYF.

This rearrangement joins TRBV6-5 to TRBJ2-3; the D gene is possibly TRBD1 (5 bases). The ends were cut back, 10 bases at V and 5 bases at J, with 13 bases in the middle. This CDR3 has 12 residues. The germline V gene has CDR1 MNHEY and CDR2 SVGAGI. DNA of the CDR3: TGTGCCACCCAGGGCTTCGGAGATACGCAGTATTTT. Amino acid sequence: CATQGFGDTQYF.

The chain carries TRBV2 and TRBJ2-5, with TRBD2 identical over 12 bases. The germline CDR1 and CDR2 sequences are SNHLY and FYNNEI. The CDR3 length is 15 residues. V shed 5 bases, J shed 2 bases, and the junction held 3 bases outside the gene matches. CDR3 residues: CASSRLAGAQETQYF. The CDR3 bases are TGTGCCAGCAGTCGACTAGCGGGGGCTCAAGAGACCCAGTACTTC.

This clone appeared a single time. The gene calls are TRBV6-1 and TRBJ1-1; the D gene is possibly TRBD1 (5 bases). V lost 6 bases, J lost 0 bases, and 11 bases lay in between. From germline, CDR1 is MNHNS and CDR2 SASEGT. The CDR3 extends over 14 amino acids. The CDR3 loop reads CASSKGSMNTEAFF. The CDR3 DNA follows: TGTGCCAGCAGCAAGGGGTCCATGAACACTGAAGCTTTCTTT.

The chain recombines TRBV10-3 with TRBJ2-5; no clear D gene. This CDR3 spans 15 amino acids. CDR1 ENHRY and CDR2 SYGVKD come from the germline V gene. V was cut by 3 bases and J by 4 bases, with 15 bases left in between. This CDR3 is CAISDEVRGGETQYF. The CDR3 DNA follows: TGTGCCATCAGTGACGAGGTTAGAGGTGGAGAGACCCAGTACTTC.